This TCR beta chain was profiled in a study of cytomegalovirus exposure and HLA in healthy donors. The study, taken as a whole, reports: Associated with cytomegalovirus, according to the listing, were around 170 TCR beta chains. Follow-up analysis later connected one missense variant in DCLRE1C with trimming of TCR beta V- and J-genes.

Researchers ran the PCR with 60 Vbeta and 13 Jbeta primers. Sequenced by immunoSEQ multiplex PCR; TCRdb stores in-frame clones only, minus some. The table shows about 150,000 clones, with roughly 83% occurring only once. Points on this clone: Its antigen is not known.

This sequence originates from a boy under 10 years old in good health and CMV-seronegative. Sequencing was carried out using PBMCs.

CDR3 in DNA: TGCGCCAGCAGTGGGCTGACTAGCACAGATACGCAGTATTTT. Residues: CASSGLTSTDTQYF. The chain uses TRBV10-2 and TRBJ2-3, with D unclear. The length of the CDR3 is 14 residues. The V end was cut by 4 bases, the J end by 0 bases, with 8 bases between. Germline CDR1 reads WSHSY; CDR2 reads SAAADI.